What follows is one T cell receptor (beta chain) and its context. Its antigen is unidentified. The junction departs from germline at one end; a sequencing error may be responsible. PCR employed 60 Vbeta and 13 Jbeta primers. This table comes from immunoSEQ multiplex PCR, and its TCRdb copy is limited to in-frame clones, with some not included. The repertoire has 270,000 or so clones, approximately 91% of them found once; the top ten carry about 1.5%. Per the germline V gene, CDR1 is SGHRS and CDR2 is YFSETQ. The CDR3 is 15 amino acids. This specimen comes from a study of cytomegalovirus exposure and HLA in healthy donors. Findings and caveats of the study: A later analysis showed TCR association rates differing by HLA locus, peaking at DRB1 and lowest at HLA-C.

The sequencing sample was made of PBMCs. The chain links TRBV5-1 to TRBJ2-1, with 12 bases fitting TRBD2. The TCR was taken from a girl aged 2 to 9 in good health and CMV-seronegative. The CDR3 nucleotides are TGCGCCAGCAGCTCGGGACTAGCGGGCGAAAAGGGTAGGCTCTTC. Encoded protein: CASSSGLAGEKGRLF. Drawing the rest from reference TRBV5-1 and TRBJ2-1, the complete variable domain is KAGVTQTPRYLIKTRGQQVTLSCSPISGHRSVSWYQQTPGQGLQFLFEYFSETQRNKGNFPGRFSGRQFSNSRSEMNVSTLELGDSALYLCASSSGLAGEKGRLFGPGTRLTVL.